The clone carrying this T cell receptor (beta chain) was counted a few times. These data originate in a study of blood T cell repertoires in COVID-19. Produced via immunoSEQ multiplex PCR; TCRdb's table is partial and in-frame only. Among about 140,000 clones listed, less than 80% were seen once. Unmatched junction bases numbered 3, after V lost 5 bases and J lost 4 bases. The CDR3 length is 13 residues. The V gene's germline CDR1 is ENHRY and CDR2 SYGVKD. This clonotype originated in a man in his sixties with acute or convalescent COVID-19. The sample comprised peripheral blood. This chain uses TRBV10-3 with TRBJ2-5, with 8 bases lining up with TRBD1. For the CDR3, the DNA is TGTGCCATCAGTCCGACAGGGGCAGAGACCCAGTACTTC. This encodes CAISPTGAETQYF.